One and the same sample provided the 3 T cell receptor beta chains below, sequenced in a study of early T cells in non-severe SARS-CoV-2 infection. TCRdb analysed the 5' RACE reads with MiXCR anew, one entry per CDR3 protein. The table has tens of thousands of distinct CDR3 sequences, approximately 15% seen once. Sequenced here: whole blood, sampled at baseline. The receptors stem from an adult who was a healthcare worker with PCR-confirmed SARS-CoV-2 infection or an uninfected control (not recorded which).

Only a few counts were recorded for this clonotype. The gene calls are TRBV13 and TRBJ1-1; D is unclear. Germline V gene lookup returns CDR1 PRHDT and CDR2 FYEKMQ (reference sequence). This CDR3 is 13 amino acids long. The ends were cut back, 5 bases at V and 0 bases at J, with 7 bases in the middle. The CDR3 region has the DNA TGTGCCAGCAGCAACACAGTGAACACTGAAGCTTTCTTT. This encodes CASSNTVNTEAFF. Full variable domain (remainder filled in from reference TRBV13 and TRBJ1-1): AAGVIQSPRHLIKEKRETATLKCYPIPRHDTVYWYQQGPGQDPQFLISFYEKMQSDKGSIPDRFSAQQFSDYHSELNMSSLELGDSALYFCASSNTVNTEAFFGQGTRLTVV.

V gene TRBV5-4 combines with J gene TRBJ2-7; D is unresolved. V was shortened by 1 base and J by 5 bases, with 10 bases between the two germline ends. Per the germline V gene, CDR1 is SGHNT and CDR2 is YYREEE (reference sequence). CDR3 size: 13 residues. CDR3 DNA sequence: TGTGCCAGCAGCTTGTATTCTAGGGACGAGCAGTACTTC. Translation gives CASSLYSRDEQYF.

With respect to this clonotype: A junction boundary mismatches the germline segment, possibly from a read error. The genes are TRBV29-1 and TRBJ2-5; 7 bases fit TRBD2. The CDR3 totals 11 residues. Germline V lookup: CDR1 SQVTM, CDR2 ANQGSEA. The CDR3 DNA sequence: TGCAGCGTTGAAGATCCGGCAGGGAGGGTTTTC. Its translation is CSVEDPAGRVF.